This T cell receptor beta chain was found in a study of early T cells in non-severe SARS-CoV-2 infection. For the study at large: Chains were not paired, and sequencing was done on bulk RNA from unsorted whole blood.

General observations from the study: VDJdb-based annotation leaned toward anti-spike CD8 responses and missed private and CD4 specificities.

The CDR3 sequence is 12 residues long. Trimming removed 2 bases from V and 15 bases from J, with 14 bases in between. Germline CDR1 and CDR2: SGHTA and FQGNSA. The table lists this clonotype with many counts. Its antigen is not known. Each single cDNA molecule received a unique molecular identifier. MiXCR was run by TCRdb on the 5' RACE reads, yielding one entry per CDR3 protein. This table has around 92,000 distinct CDR3 sequences, 8% to 13% appearing once. Sequencing was carried out using whole blood. This sequence originates from an adult who was a healthcare worker with PCR-confirmed SARS-CoV-2 infection or an uninfected control (not recorded which). The V and J genes are TRBV7-2 and TRBJ2-1; D is undetermined. CDR3 coding DNA: TGTGCCAGCAGCTTACTGGGTCGTCTCGGGTTCTTC. Its translation: CASSLLGRLGFF.